These 26 T cell receptor beta chains share one sample of origin, sequenced in a study of tumour-infiltrating T cells in Burkitt lymphoma. Clones were sequenced by immunoSEQ multiplex PCR, and TCRdb holds only the in-frame ones, with some missing. The table has 11,000 to 15,000 clones, approximately 30% seen once. What was sequenced was tumor tissue. These receptors were obtained from a human donor with diffuse large B-cell lymphoma.

The V call is TRBV9, the J call TRBJ2-1; D may be TRBD1 (6 bases). The germline V gene encodes CDR1 SGDLS and CDR2 YYNGEE. The length of the CDR3 is 15 residues. The V and J ends lost 0 bases and 3 bases respectively, with 10 bases between them. The CDR3 nucleotides read TGTGCCAGCAGCGTAGTCCAGGACAGCTACAATGAGCAGTTCTTC. This translates into CASSVVQDSYNEQFF.

The rearrangement uses TRBV2 and TRBJ1-1; TRBD1 might be the D (6 bases). This CDR3 region has 13 residues. Per germline, CDR1 SNHLY and CDR2 FYNNEI. Trimming took off 6 bases at V and 1 base at J, with 9 bases between the two ends. The CDR3 bases are TGTGCCAGCAGAATGGGACAGAACACTGAAGCTTTCTTT. Amino acid sequence: CASRMGQNTEAFF. Complete variable domain (other parts from reference TRBV2 and TRBJ1-1): EPEVTQTPSHQVTQMGQEVILRCVPISNHLYFYWYRQILGQKVEFLVSFYNNEISEKSEIFDDQFSVERPDGSNFTLKIRSTKLEDSAMYFCASRMGQNTEAFFGQGTRLTVV.

The V gene is TRBV27, the J gene TRBJ1-1, with D maybe TRBD1 (5 bases). Trimming left V 8 bases short and J 5 bases short, with 18 bases between. CDR3 length: 14 residues. The germline V gene encodes CDR1 MNHEY and CDR2 SMNVEV (reference sequence). The CDR3 spells CASRRGDRPTEAFF. CDR3 DNA sequence: TGTGCCAGCCGGCGGGGGGATAGGCCTACTGAAGCTTTCTTT.

In this sample, this clone turned up a few times. The V call is TRBV7-9, the J call TRBJ1-3, with 8 positions matching TRBD1. After removal of 3 bases from V and 0 bases from J, the junction contained 4 bases not matched to a gene. CDR3 size: 16 residues. Germline loops: CDR1 SEHNR, CDR2 FQNEAQ (reference sequence). The CDR3 DNA sequence: TGTGCCAGCAGCTTTGTGGACAGGGTCTCTGGAAACACCATATATTTT. Translated: CASSFVDRVSGNTIYF.

The chain couples TRBV27 to TRBJ2-7, with unresolved D. Trimming pared 4 bases from V and 0 bases from J, leaving 13 bases between. CDR1 and CDR2 (germline): MNHEY, SMNVEV (reference sequence). This CDR3 region has 15 residues. The CDR3 is CASSSHSGPSYEQYF. Written as DNA, the CDR3 is TGTGCCAGCAGTTCACACTCCGGGCCCTCCTACGAGCAGTACTTC.

This rearrangement joins TRBV7-7 to TRBJ2-3; 7 bases are shared with TRBD2. Germline CDR1 is SSHAT and CDR2 is FNYEAQ (reference sequence). This CDR3 spans 15 amino acids. Unmatched junction bases numbered 6, after V lost 5 bases and J lost 1 base. The CDR3 here is CASSKASGGTDTQYF. CDR3 DNA sequence: TGTGCCAGCAGCAAGGCTAGCGGAGGCACAGATACGCAGTATTTT.

By frequency in the sample, this clone is medium-sized (0.01 to 0.1%). The chain carries TRBV7-8 and TRBJ2-7; TRBD1 matches 8 bases. The CDR3 has 14 amino acids. The germline gives CDR1 SGHVS, CDR2 FQNEAQ. Losses at the gene ends were 6 bases for V and 2 bases for J; bases not matched to a gene: 6. The DNA of the CDR3 is TGTGCCAGCAGGGTCGGGGGACAGGCCTACGAGCAGTACTTC. Translation: CASRVGGQAYEQYF.

This clone was picked up a small number of times. The rearrangement uses TRBV6-5 and TRBJ2-7; weak D call: TRBD1 (7 bases). Germline CDR1 is MNHEY and CDR2 is SVGAGI. V was trimmed by 7 bases and J by 2 bases, leaving 12 bases between them. The CDR3 is made up of 13 amino acids. CDR3 protein: CASTQGGTYEQYF. CDR3 coding DNA: TGTGCCAGCACTCAGGGGGGAACCTACGAGCAGTACTTC.

The gene calls are TRBV6-5 and TRBJ1-5; no definite D call. The CDR3 length is 13 residues. CDR1 and CDR2 from the germline V gene are MNHEY and SVGAGI. The ends were cut back, 0 bases at V and 7 bases at J, with 7 bases in the middle. The CDR3 DNA reads as TGTGCCAGCAGTTACTCGGACGGCCAGCCCCAGCATTTT. This gives the protein CASSYSDGQPQHF.

The J gene is TRBJ2-1, the V gene TRBV7-9, with 10 bases fitting TRBD1. This CDR3 spans 15 amino acids. The trim removed 3 bases at V and 9 bases at J, leaving 8 bases unmatched. Germline CDR1 and CDR2: SEHNR and FQNEAQ (reference sequence). The CDR3 loop is CASSFFRDRGLEQFF. Written as DNA, the CDR3 is TGTGCCAGCAGCTTTTTCCGGGACAGGGGTCTTGAGCAGTTCTTC.

The gene calls are TRBV19 and TRBJ1-5; D not certain. Trimming took off 4 bases at V and 5 bases at J, with 12 bases between the two ends. Germline CDR1 LNHDA, CDR2 SQIVND (reference sequence). This CDR3 is built from 14 residues. CDR3 in DNA: TGTGCCAGTAGTAAGGGCCTGAGGGATCAGCCCCAGCATTTT. Encoded protein: CASSKGLRDQPQHF.

This clone was observed a few times. The CDR3 region has the DNA TGTGCCAGCAGCTTAGCTAATCATGGTCAGCCCCAGCATTTT. It specifies CASSLANHGQPQHF. The chain has TRBV7-9 and TRBJ1-5, with unresolved D. Germline V gives CDR1 SEHNR, CDR2 FQNEAQ (reference sequence). The V end was cut by 0 bases, the J end by 6 bases, with 9 bases between. The CDR3 is 14 residues long.

The chain combines TRBV27 with TRBJ1-1; 8 bases line up with TRBD1. CDR1 is MNHEY and CDR2 is SMNVEV in the germline V gene (reference sequence). This CDR3 comprises 14 residues. J lost 3 bases, V lost 6 bases, and 6 bases had no gene match. For the CDR3, the DNA is TGTGCCAGCAGCCAGGGGGCTGGGGACACTGAAGCTTTCTTT. Its protein is CASSQGAGDTEAFF.

This clone has a handful of counts. J is TRBJ1-4 and V is TRBV27; D is unresolved. Per germline, CDR1 MNHEY and CDR2 SMNVEV (reference sequence). V was shortened by 5 bases and J by 7 bases, with 14 bases between the two germline ends. The CDR3 covers 14 residues. The CDR3 region has the DNA TGTGCCAGCAGTCGAATAATGACGACTGAAAAACTGTTTTTT. Translating gives CASSRIMTTEKLFF. Complete variable domain (other parts from reference TRBV27 and TRBJ1-4): EAQVTQNPRYLITVTGKKLTVTCSQNMNHEYMSWYRQDPGLGLRQIYYSMNVEVTDKGDVPEGYKVSRKEKRNFPLILESPSPNQTSLYFCASSRIMTTEKLFFGSGTQLSVL.

This chain joins TRBV21-1 and TRBJ1-5; the DNA was not compared with TRBD1, the D call given in the table. TRBV21-1 is a pseudogene segment. The CDR3 totals 14 residues. CDR3: CASMVAVCNQPQHF. DNA for the CDR3: TGTGCCAGCATGGTTGCAGTATGCAATCAGCCCCAGCATTTT.

The rearrangement uses TRBV29-1 and TRBJ1-1, with D possibly matching TRBD1 (6 bases). Germline CDR1 and CDR2: SQVTM and ANQGSEA. V was trimmed by 8 bases and J by 0 bases, leaving 13 bases between them. This CDR3 has 13 residues. This CDR3 reads CSTGQTLNTEAFF. The CDR3 bases are TGCAGCACCGGACAGACTTTGAACACTGAAGCTTTCTTT.

This chain joins TRBV29-1 and TRBJ1-1; 8 bases are a match to TRBD1. V was pared by 1 base and J by 4 bases, with 2 bases of the junction left unmatched. This CDR3 has 13 amino acids. The germline CDR1 and CDR2 sequences are SQVTM and ANQGSEA. The CDR3 DNA sequence: TGCAGCGTTGAAGGGACAGGGAGCACTGAAGCTTTCTTT. Its protein is CSVEGTGSTEAFF.

This clone was recorded a few times. The chain carries TRBV2 and TRBJ2-1; D possibly corresponds to TRBD2 (5 bases). Trimming removed 2 bases at V and 12 bases at J, with 11 bases between. CDR3 length: 12 residues. Germline V gives CDR1 SNHLY, CDR2 FYNNEI. CDR3 amino acids: CASSESGLSQFF. The CDR3 nucleotides are TGTGCCAGCAGTGAATCGGGATTATCGCAGTTCTTC.

The V call is TRBV6-4, the J call TRBJ2-6, with 10 bases fitting TRBD1. Trimming cost V 2 bases and J 13 bases; bases outside gene matches: 11. This CDR3 contains 16 residues. The germline CDR1 and CDR2 sequences are MRHNA and SNTAGT. CDR3 coding DNA: TGTGCCAGCAGTGACCAGCCCGGGACAGGGGTTGGTGTCCTGACTTTC. Residues: CASSDQPGTGVGVLTF.

Regarding this clone: The sample holds other DNA sequences that translate to the same CDR3. This chain joins TRBV19 and TRBJ2-7, with 8 positions matching TRBD1. The germline V gene has CDR1 LNHDA and CDR2 SQIVND (reference sequence). The CDR3 spans 14 residues. V was pared by 8 bases and J by 0 bases, with 6 bases of the junction left unmatched. The CDR3 nucleotides read TGTGCCAGTTCCCCCGGGACAGGCTCCTACGAGCAGTACTTC. Residues: CASSPGTGSYEQYF.

The chain links TRBV2 to TRBJ2-3; no clear D. CDR1 and CDR2 (germline): SNHLY, FYNNEI. V was trimmed by 7 bases and J by 0 bases, leaving 8 bases between them. The CDR3 is 13 amino acids. The chain's CDR3 is CASKLISTDTQYF. The CDR3 bases are TGTGCCAGCAAACTTATTAGCACAGATACGCAGTATTTT.

The chain links TRBV9 to TRBJ1-4, with a tentative D call TRBD1 (5 bases). The CDR3 loop spans 15 amino acids. Trimming took off 0 bases at V and 2 bases at J, with 8 bases between the two ends. Germline CDR1 and CDR2: SGDLS and YYNGEE. In DNA, the CDR3 is TGTGCCAGCAGCGTAGAGCCAGGGACTAATGAAAAACTGTTTTTT. It is translated as CASSVEPGTNEKLFF.

V usage is TRBV9 and J usage is TRBJ2-7; 12 nucleotides match TRBD2. Germline V gene data show CDR1 as SGDLS and CDR2 as YYNGEE. This CDR3 has 15 amino acids. With 4 bases clipped from V and 2 bases from J, the junction kept 4 bases outside the gene matches. The DNA of the CDR3 is TGTGCCAGCAGCAGGACTAGCGGGAACCCCTACGAGCAGTACTTC. Its translation is CASSRTSGNPYEQYF.

The gene calls are TRBV12-2 and TRBJ2-1; the DNA was not used to check the table's D call, TRBD2. TRBV12-2 is an annotated pseudogene. This CDR3 contains 18 residues. The CDR3 sequence is CASRLGSTMLAGRNEQFF. The CDR3, as DNA: TGTGCAAGTCGCTTAGGGAGTACCATGTTGGCGGGGAGGAATGAGCAGTTCTTC.

V usage is TRBV7-9 and J usage is TRBJ2-5; D is unclear. The CDR3 totals 15 residues. Germline CDR1 and CDR2: SEHNR and FQNEAQ (reference sequence). V was shortened by 2 bases and J by 1 base, with 11 bases between the two germline ends. CDR3 DNA sequence: TGTGCCAGCAGCTTAATCGGCTGGGTCCAAGAGACCCAGTACTTC. Its protein product is CASSLIGWVQETQYF.

J is TRBJ2-1 and V is TRBV4-1; TRBD2 matches at 13 bases. Looked up from germline, CDR1 is MGHRA and CDR2 is YSYEKL. The V segment lost 3 bases and the J segment 7 bases; nucleotides outside the gene matches: 6. This CDR3 is 16 amino acids long. The CDR3 sequence: CASSHPGLAGSNEQFF. DNA for the CDR3: TGCGCCAGCAGCCATCCGGGACTAGCGGGATCGAATGAGCAGTTCTTC.